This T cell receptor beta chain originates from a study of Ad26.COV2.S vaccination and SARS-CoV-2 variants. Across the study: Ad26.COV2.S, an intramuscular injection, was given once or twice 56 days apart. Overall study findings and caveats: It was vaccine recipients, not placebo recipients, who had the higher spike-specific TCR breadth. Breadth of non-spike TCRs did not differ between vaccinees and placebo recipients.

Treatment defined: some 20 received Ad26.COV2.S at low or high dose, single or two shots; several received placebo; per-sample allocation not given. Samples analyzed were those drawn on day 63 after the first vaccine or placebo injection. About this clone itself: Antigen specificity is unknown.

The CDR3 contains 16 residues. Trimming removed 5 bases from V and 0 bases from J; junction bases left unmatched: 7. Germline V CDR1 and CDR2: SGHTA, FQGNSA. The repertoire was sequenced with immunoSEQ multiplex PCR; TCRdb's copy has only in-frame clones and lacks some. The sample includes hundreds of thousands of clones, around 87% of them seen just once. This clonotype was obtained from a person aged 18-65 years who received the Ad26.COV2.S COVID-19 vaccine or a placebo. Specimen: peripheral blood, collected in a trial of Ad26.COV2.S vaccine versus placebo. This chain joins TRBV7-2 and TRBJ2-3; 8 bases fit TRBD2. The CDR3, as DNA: TGTGCCAGCAGCATCGTAGCGGGGCCTAGCACAGATACGCAGTATTTT. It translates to CASSIVAGPSTDTQYF.